One sample yielded the 2 T cell receptor beta chains listed below, sequenced in a study of T cell responses to AZD1222 COVID-19 vaccine. Profiling relied on immunoSEQ multiplex PCR, and the TCRdb table lists in-frame clones only, not all of them. The top ten clones hold roughly 5% of a sample with approximately 150,000 clones, approximately 89% of them seen once. Material: peripheral blood, obtained on day 0 of AZD1222 vaccination. The receptors here all came from an adult in good health.

The CDR3 DNA reads as TGTGCCAGCAGTACCGGGACTACACGGGCTTTCTTT. This codes for CASSTGTTRAFF. The chain couples TRBV6-5 to TRBJ1-1; perhaps TRBD1 as D (5 bases). This CDR3 spans 12 amino acids. CDR1 is MNHEY and CDR2 is SVGAGI in the germline V gene. Trimming cost V 5 bases and J 11 bases, with 15 bases left between them.

The rearrangement links TRBV21-1 to TRBJ1-2; TRBD1 was called by the table and not checked on the DNA. TRBV21-1 is designated a pseudogene. This CDR3 has 15 residues. The CDR3 bases are TGTGCCAGCAGCCCCAACCGACAGAAGGGTTTAAGCTACACCTTC. Translation gives CASSPNRQKGLSYTF.